Listed here are 14 T cell receptor beta chains from one sample, sequenced in a study of shared clonotypes between healthy human individuals. TCRdb's table, derived via immunoSEQ multiplex PCR, lists solely in-frame clones and lacks some. Of roughly 2.5 million clones in the sample, around 90% were seen once. Sequencing was done on a sample of naive CD4+ T cells sorted from blood. The sample's subset: CD45RA+ positively selected. Receptors originate from a man younger than 35 in good health.

The chain carries TRBV29-1 and TRBJ1-2; unclear D gene. Trimming removed 8 bases from V and 4 bases from J, with 17 bases in between. The CDR3 spans 13 residues. CDR1 is SQVTM, CDR2 ANQGSEA, per germline. CDR3 sequence reads: CSSPGQNSYGYTF. The CDR3 nucleotides read TGCAGCTCCCCTGGCCAGAATTCCTATGGCTACACCTTC.

This clone came up once. This sequence joins TRBV6-5 and TRBJ2-7; possible D gene TRBD2, 5 bases. The germline V gene encodes CDR1 MNHEY and CDR2 SVGAGI. V lost 2 bases, J lost 11 bases, and 10 bases lay in between. This CDR3 comprises 11 residues. In nucleotides, the CDR3 is TGTGCCAGCAGTTACGGAGGCAGGAAGTACTTC. Protein: CASSYGGRKYF.

V usage is TRBV27 and J usage is TRBJ2-7; D ambiguous. From germline, CDR1 is MNHEY and CDR2 SMNVEV (reference sequence). Trimming removed 2 bases from V and 0 bases from J, with 5 bases in between. This CDR3 has 13 amino acids. The CDR3 DNA is TGTGCCAGCAGTTTAGCCCCCTCCTACGAGCAGTACTTC. This encodes CASSLAPSYEQYF.

The chain is built from TRBV5-5 and TRBJ1-1, with 7 bases matching TRBD1. CDR1 is SGHKS and CDR2 is YYEKEE in the germline V gene (reference sequence). The junction had 5 bases not matched to a gene; V was cut back by 5 bases and J by 1 base. This CDR3 is built from 14 residues. The CDR3 region is CASRKGTANTEAFF. CDR3 nucleotide sequence: TGTGCCAGCAGGAAGGGGACAGCGAACACTGAAGCTTTCTTT. Full variable domain (missing parts from reference TRBV5-5 and TRBJ1-1): DAGVTQSPTHLIKTRGQQVTLRCSPISGHKSVSWYQQVLGQGPQFIFQYYEKEERGRGNFPDRFSARQFPNYSSELNVNALLLGDSALYLCASRKGTANTEAFFGQGTRLTVV.

The chain couples TRBV23-1 to TRBJ2-5, with a weak D call TRBD1 (6 bases). Being an ORF, TRBV23-1 has a function that is uncertain. The CDR3 loop spans 13 amino acids. Deletions cut 10 bases from V and 5 bases from J, with 17 bases between. The CDR3 DNA follows: TGCGCCACCAACAACAGGGAAGGGGAGACCCAGTACTTC. Its translation is CATNNREGETQYF.

This chain connects TRBV10-2 to TRBJ1-6; possible D gene TRBD1, 5 bases. The V and J ends lost 8 bases and 10 bases respectively, with 15 bases between them. There are 13 residues in the CDR3. Per germline, CDR1 WSHSY and CDR2 SAAADI. The CDR3 coding sequence is TGCGCCAGCGGGCAGGAGTGGGGCTCACCCCTCCACTTT. This encodes CASGQEWGSPLHF.

The chain links TRBV29-1 to TRBJ2-2; no reliable D call. Per germline, CDR1 SQVTM and CDR2 ANQGSEA. The CDR3 is 12 residues long. In nucleotides, the CDR3 is TGCAGTACTGTTTTTGGCACCGGGGAGCTGTTTTTT. It specifies CSTVFGTGELFF.

The table lists this clone with a count of one. The rearrangement links TRBV5-3 to TRBJ1-3; D not resolved. TRBV5-3 is filed as an ORF, its function uncertain. V lost 8 bases and J lost 4, with 22 bases in between. This CDR3 is 16 amino acids long. For the CDR3, the DNA is TGTGCCAGCCCACGGTTGGGTCTCTATCTCGGAAACACCATATATTTT. This codes for CASPRLGLYLGNTIYF.

The chain has TRBV5-4 and TRBJ2-1, with D possibly matching TRBD2 (6 bases). The CDR3 loop spans 16 amino acids. CDR1 is SGHNT and CDR2 is YYREEE in the germline V gene (reference sequence). Trimming left V 0 bases short and J 2 bases short, with 12 bases between. The CDR3 coding sequence is TGTGCCAGCAGCTTGGTGGGCGGGGCCACCTACAATGAGCAGTTCTTC. Its protein is CASSLVGGATYNEQFF.

The J gene is TRBJ2-3, the V gene TRBV6-4, with 7 bases fitting TRBD1. J was trimmed by 4 bases and V by 4 bases; bases with no gene match: 8. Germline-derived CDR1 and CDR2 are MRHNA and SNTAGT. The CDR3 sequence is 15 residues long. CDR3 protein: CASSADRASPDTQYF. The CDR3, as DNA: TGTGCCAGCAGTGCCGACAGGGCTTCTCCAGATACGCAGTATTTT.

This chain uses TRBV15 with TRBJ2-5; weak D call: TRBD1 (6 bases). Germline V CDR1 and CDR2: LNHNV, YYDKDF (reference sequence). V lost 6 bases and J lost 4, with 15 bases in between. The CDR3 is made up of 14 amino acids. The CDR3 coding sequence is TGTGCCACCAGTGTCGGTGGGGGCGCAGAGACCCAGTACTTC. Protein: CATSVGGGAETQYF.

In the case of this clone: The same CDR3 also results from other DNA sequences found in this sample. The chain uses TRBV2 and TRBJ2-1; D unclear. V shed 5 bases and J shed 0 bases, with 5 bases lying between them. The length of the CDR3 is 13 residues. The germline gives CDR1 SNHLY, CDR2 FYNNEI. CDR3 sequence reads: CASSLGSYNEQFF. Here the CDR3 DNA reads TGTGCCAGCAGTTTAGGCTCCTACAATGAGCAGTTCTTC.

A note on this clone: One end of the junction varies from germline; a read error may be responsible. V usage is TRBV7-9 and J usage is TRBJ1-2; D is ambiguous. This CDR3 is 9 amino acids long. CDR1 and CDR2 from the germline V gene are SEHNR and FQNEAQ (reference sequence). CDR3 bases: TGTGCCAGCAGCCCCTCGGGGTCCTTC. It is translated as CASSPSGSF.

V and J are TRBV6-5 and TRBJ2-7, with 7 positions matching TRBD2. CDR1 is MNHEY and CDR2 is SVGAGI in the germline V gene. The CDR3 has 14 amino acids. After removal of 10 bases from V and 0 bases from J, the junction contained 9 bases not matched to a gene. For the CDR3, the DNA is TGTGCCACCGCCCCCGGGGGGAGCTCCTACGAGCAGTACTTC. Its protein is CATAPGGSSYEQYF.